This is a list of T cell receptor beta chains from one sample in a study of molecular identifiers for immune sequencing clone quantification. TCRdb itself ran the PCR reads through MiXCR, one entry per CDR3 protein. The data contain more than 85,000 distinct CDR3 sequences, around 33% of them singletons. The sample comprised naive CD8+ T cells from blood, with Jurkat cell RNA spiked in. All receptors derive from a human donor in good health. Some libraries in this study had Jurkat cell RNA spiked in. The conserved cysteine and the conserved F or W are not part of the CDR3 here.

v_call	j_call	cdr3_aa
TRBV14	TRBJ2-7	ANSHLSGFSSYEQY
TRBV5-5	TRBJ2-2	ASSLSLDTGELF
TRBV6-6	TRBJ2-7	ASSSWASGLYEQY
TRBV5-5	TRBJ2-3	ASSPRLPQIDTQY
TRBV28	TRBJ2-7	ASSFGRRVYEQY
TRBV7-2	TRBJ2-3	ASSELGGDTQY
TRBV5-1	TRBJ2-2	ATGLDNTGELF
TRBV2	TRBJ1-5	ASGKGPISNQPQH
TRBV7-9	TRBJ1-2	ASSLAFRAKYSNYGYT
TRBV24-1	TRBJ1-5	ATLGAGDAYSNQPQH
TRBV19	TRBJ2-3	ASSIEPVTVISTDTQY
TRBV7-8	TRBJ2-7	ASGLEWVENYEQY
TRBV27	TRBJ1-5	ASSLSWNQPQH
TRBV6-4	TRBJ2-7	ASKKRNLTYEQY
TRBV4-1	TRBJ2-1	ACSGIPAYPAEQF
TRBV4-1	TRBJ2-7	ASSQDHSSYEQY
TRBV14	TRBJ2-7	ASSFGLAGGVYEQY
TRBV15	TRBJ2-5	ATSREYPGRRMETQY
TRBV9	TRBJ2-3	ASSSPGTGTHSTDTQY
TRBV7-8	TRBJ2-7	ASSLGPRSSYEQY
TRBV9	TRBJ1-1	ASRDVNTEAF
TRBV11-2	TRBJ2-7	ASSHFTGRNYEQY
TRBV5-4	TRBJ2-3	ASSFTSNGDTQY
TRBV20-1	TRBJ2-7	SASQARGSEQY
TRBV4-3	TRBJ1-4	ASSQEDRAGEKLF
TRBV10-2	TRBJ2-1	ASTSPGVDEQF
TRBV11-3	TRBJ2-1	ASSLGAGVYNEQF
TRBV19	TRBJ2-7	ASSASRVPSYEQY
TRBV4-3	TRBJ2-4	ASSQVILAGGPNIQY
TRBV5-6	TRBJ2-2	ASSREGGLVDTGELF
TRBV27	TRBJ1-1	ASSLSIAGNTEAF
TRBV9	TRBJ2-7	ASSVDSASGFHEQY
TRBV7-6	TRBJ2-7	ASAPGPRQGTLYEQY
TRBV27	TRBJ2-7	ASSPSFGAGYEQY
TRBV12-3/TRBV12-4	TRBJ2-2	ASSFVGELF
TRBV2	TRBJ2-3	ASSGGTGLTSTDSQY
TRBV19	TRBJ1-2	ASSTGTGSFSYT
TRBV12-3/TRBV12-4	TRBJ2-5	ASSFDRQETQY
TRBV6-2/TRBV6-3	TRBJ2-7	ASTAGAREQY
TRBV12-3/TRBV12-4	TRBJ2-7	DSSGTERSYEQY
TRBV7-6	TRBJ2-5	ASSLGPPQETQY
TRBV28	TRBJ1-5	ASSPTSEGNQPQH
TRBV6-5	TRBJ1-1	ASSTMNTEAF
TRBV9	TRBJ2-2	ASHPTPNTGELF
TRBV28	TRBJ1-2	ASSPVWTNYGYT
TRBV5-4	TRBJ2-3	ASSPDTSDTQY
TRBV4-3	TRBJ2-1	ASSQVASGRSNEQF
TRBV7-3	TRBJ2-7	ASSLIGDRGYEQY